These 4 T cell receptor beta chains originate from one sample sequenced in a study of blood T cells in healthy people across ages. A second roughly 7 to 11 cycle PCR used barcoded and J-beta primers. Using its own MiXCR run on the 5' RACE reads, TCRdb lists one record per CDR3 protein. This table holds around 800,000 distinct CDR3 sequences, about 45% found once. The sequenced sample was blood. These receptors came from a man at least 80 years old in good health.

This clonotype was counted between two and nine times. The V call is TRBV14, the J call TRBJ2-5; TRBD1 is a possible D gene (6 bases). V was trimmed by 5 bases and J by 5 bases, leaving 15 bases between them. CDR1 SGHDN and CDR2 FVKESK come from the germline V gene. The CDR3 is 14 residues long. This CDR3 is CASSLIQGTETQYF. The DNA of the CDR3 is TGTGCCAGCAGCTTAATACAGGGAACGGAGACCCAGTACTTC.

This clonotype was seen a handful of times. This chain uses TRBV12-3 or TRBV12-4 with TRBJ1-2, with a weak D call TRBD1 (5 bases). Trimming pared 3 bases from V and 8 bases from J, leaving 10 bases between. This CDR3 has 12 residues. Written as DNA, the CDR3 is TGTGCCAGCAGTTTTAAGGGGATCGGCTACACCTTC. Its translation: CASSFKGIGYTF.

V is TRBV9 and J is TRBJ2-2, with D unclear. The ends were cut back, 4 bases at V and 6 bases at J, with 13 bases in the middle. The CDR3 runs 14 residues. Germline V lookup: CDR1 SGDLS, CDR2 YYNGEE. CDR3 bases: TGTGCCAGCAGCACCCACCCAGAAGCCGGGGAGCTGTTTTTT. It specifies CASSTHPEAGELFF.

About this clonotype: Possible read error: a much larger clone is one base away. V gene TRBV10-3 combines with J gene TRBJ2-7; D is ambiguous. In germline, CDR1 is ENHRY, CDR2 SYGVKD. Between the trimmed V and J ends, which lost 8 bases and 6 bases, there was a span of 14 bases. The CDR3 consists of 12 residues. CDR3 loop: CAIAEISGEQYF. The CDR3 coding sequence is TGTGCCATCGCAGAGATTTCCGGCGAGCAGTACTTC.